Following are 17 T cell receptor beta chains from one sample sequenced in a study of blood T cell repertoires in COVID-19. Sequencing used immunoSEQ multiplex PCR; TCRdb keeps in-frame clones, though not all of them. The table lists fewer than 500,000 clones, roughly 85% of them singletons. Sequenced input: peripheral blood. These receptors all stem from a woman younger than 45 with active or convalescent COVID-19.

Only one count was recorded for this clone. The J gene is TRBJ2-1, the V gene TRBV11-2; D not resolved. Trimming removed 0 bases from V and 7 bases from J, with 7 bases in between. This CDR3 comprises 13 residues. Germline CDR1 and CDR2: SGHAT and FQNNGV. This CDR3 reads CASSLDSGNEQFF. As DNA, the CDR3 is TGTGCCAGCAGCTTAGATTCCGGGAATGAGCAGTTCTTC.

The rearrangement uses TRBV19 and TRBJ1-5, with no clear D. With 3 bases removed from V and 4 bases from J, the gap between germline ends came to 4 bases. The CDR3 has 12 amino acids. Germline V gene data show CDR1 as LNHDA and CDR2 as SQIVND (reference sequence). DNA for the CDR3: TGTGCCAGTAGTATTTATAATCAGCCCCAGCATTTT. Translating it yields CASSIYNQPQHF.

The rearrangement links TRBV6-5 to TRBJ1-1, with 12 bases matching TRBD1. V lost 4 bases and J lost 5; bases outside the gene matches: 8. Germline V CDR1 and CDR2: MNHEY, SVGAGI. This CDR3 spans 16 amino acids. The CDR3 spells CASSSSGQGAVTEAFF. The CDR3 DNA reads TGTGCCAGCAGTTCCTCGGGACAGGGGGCCGTGACTGAAGCTTTCTTT.

The chain combines TRBV7-9 with TRBJ1-2; no clear D gene. CDR1 is SEHNR, CDR2 FQNEAQ, per germline (reference sequence). Trimming removed 0 bases from V and 8 bases from J, with 7 bases in between. CDR3 length: 12 amino acids. DNA of the CDR3: TGTGCCAGCAGCTTAGCCCAGCGGGGCTACACCTTC. Translating it yields CASSLAQRGYTF.

This rearrangement joins TRBV2 to TRBJ1-3; 11 bases match TRBD1. The germline CDR1 and CDR2 sequences are SNHLY and FYNNEI. The CDR3 contains 16 residues. With V trimmed by 11 bases and J by 8 bases, 17 bases remained unmatched. CDR3 in DNA: TGTGCCTCCCTTCTTGCGGGACAGGGGGGCGTGGACACCATATATTTT. Protein: CASLLAGQGGVDTIYF.

J is TRBJ2-7 and V is TRBV10-3; TRBD2 aligns across 9 bases. J gave up 4 bases and V 3 bases, and 16 bases lay outside the gene matches. The CDR3 loop spans 18 amino acids. Looked up from germline, CDR1 is ENHRY and CDR2 is SYGVKD. The chain's CDR3 is CAISDSSPRGREAYEQYF. CDR3 bases: TGTGCCATCAGTGATAGTTCCCCCCGCGGGAGGGAAGCTTACGAGCAGTACTTC.

This chain joins TRBV6-5 and TRBJ2-7; D possibly corresponds to TRBD2 (5 bases). Germline lookup yields CDR1 MNHEY and CDR2 SVGAGI. V lost 6 bases and J 0 bases, leaving 15 bases between the germline ends. The CDR3 sequence is 15 residues long. In DNA, the CDR3 is TGTGCCAGCAGCCAGGTCGGGATTAGCTCCTACGAGCAGTACTTC. This codes for CASSQVGISSYEQYF.

The rearrangement uses TRBV6-5 and TRBJ2-1, with D possibly matching TRBD1 (5 bases). The CDR3 consists of 15 residues. Germline V CDR1 and CDR2: MNHEY, SVGAGI. The V end lost 8 bases, the J end lost 2 bases, and 16 bases lay between the germline ends. The CDR3 reads CASSIQASTYNEQFF. The CDR3 nucleotides read TGTGCCAGCTCGATACAGGCGTCCACCTACAATGAGCAGTTCTTC.

The chain carries TRBV5-4 and TRBJ1-1, with unresolved D. V lost 2 bases to trimming and J lost 4 bases, with 18 bases between them. Germline-derived CDR1 and CDR2 are SGHNT and YYREEE (reference sequence). The CDR3 totals 16 residues. The CDR3 here is CASSLGHPDKATEAFF. In DNA form, the CDR3 reads TGTGCCAGCAGCTTAGGTCACCCAGACAAAGCCACTGAAGCTTTCTTT.

This clone has only a few counts. The chain combines TRBV6-4 with TRBJ2-3; 7 bases align to TRBD2. This CDR3 spans 15 amino acids. Germline V gene lookup returns CDR1 MRHNA and CDR2 SNTAGT. The V segment lost 2 bases and the J segment 2 bases; nucleotides outside the gene matches: 4. CDR3 coding DNA: TGTGCCAGCAGTGACCTAGCGGATCCCACAGATACGCAGTATTTT. This codes for CASSDLADPTDTQYF.

The gene calls are TRBV5-1 and TRBJ2-5; D perhaps matches TRBD2 (6 bases). The germline CDR1 and CDR2 sequences are SGHRS and YFSETQ. V dropped 1 base and J dropped 5 bases, with 12 bases sitting between them. The CDR3 runs 14 residues. The CDR3 DNA sequence: TGCGCCAGCAGCTTGAGCGGGCCCTCGGAGACCCAGTACTTC. Amino acids: CASSLSGPSETQYF.

This clone was detected a few times. This sequence joins TRBV19 and TRBJ1-5; D is perhaps TRBD1 (6 bases). In germline, CDR1 is LNHDA, CDR2 SQIVND (reference sequence). The CDR3 extends over 15 amino acids. Between the trimmed V and J ends, which lost 3 bases and 4 bases, there was a span of 13 bases. The CDR3 here is CASSMRQGMNQPQHF. The CDR3 DNA is TGTGCCAGTAGTATGCGGCAGGGGATGAATCAGCCCCAGCATTTT.

This chain links TRBV18 with TRBJ1-2; D is possibly TRBD1 (6 bases). The CDR3 covers 13 residues. CDR1 and CDR2 from the germline V gene are KGHSH and LQKENI. Trimming cost V 6 bases and J 14 bases, with 22 bases left between them. CDR3 sequence: CASSPDRFSRKTF. CDR3 sequence (DNA): TGTGCCAGCTCCCCTGACAGGTTCTCTAGGAAAACCTTC.

The rearrangement joins TRBV19 to TRBJ2-5; D call uncertain. V dropped 4 bases and J dropped 5 bases, with 17 bases sitting between them. CDR1 LNHDA and CDR2 SQIVND come from the germline V gene (reference sequence). CDR3 length equals 15 residues. The CDR3 DNA follows: TGTGCCAGTAGTAGTGATCTCGGCCCCAGGGAGACCCAGTACTTC. This gives the protein CASSSDLGPRETQYF.

The chain couples TRBV7-2 to TRBJ2-2, with a possible D match to TRBD2 (7 bases). V was cut by 6 bases and J by 7 bases, with 12 bases left in between. Germline values: CDR1 SGHTA, CDR2 FQGNSA. The CDR3 covers 13 residues. In DNA form, the CDR3 reads TGTGCCAGCAGTGGGGGGGCCCTCGGGGAGCTGTTTTTT. Its translation is CASSGGALGELFF.

This clone appeared a few times. J is TRBJ1-6 and V is TRBV5-4, with 8 positions matching TRBD1. The germline V gene has CDR1 SGHNT and CDR2 YYREEE (reference sequence). Trimming cost V 6 bases and J 6 bases; bases outside gene matches: 8. The CDR3 loop spans 15 amino acids. The CDR3 coding sequence is TGTGCCAGCACCCCTCGAACAGGGGGTAATTCACCCCTCCACTTT. It is translated as CASTPRTGGNSPLHF.

This rearrangement joins TRBV16 to TRBJ1-1; no definite D call. Germline CDR1 is KGHSY and CDR2 is FQNENV. The V gene lost 7 bases and the J gene lost 6 bases, with 27 bases spanning the gap. The CDR3 runs 17 residues. CDR3 amino acids: CASKSTPGELEKAEAFF. In DNA form, the CDR3 reads TGTGCCAGCAAATCTACCCCTGGGGAGTTAGAGAAGGCTGAAGCTTTCTTT.